This T cell receptor (beta chain) was identified during a study of blood T cell repertoires in COVID-19. Overall study context: Nucleic acid was either cDNA or gDNA, and it came from T cells, B-cell-depleted T cells, or PBMCs.

Data came from immunoSEQ multiplex PCR; TCRdb stores just in-frame clones and leaves some out. The repertoire holds about 670,000 clones, around 89% seen once, with roughly 0.26% in the top ten. The receptor was isolated from a woman under 30 with acute or convalescent COVID-19. The sequenced sample was peripheral blood.

This chain's CDR3 is CASSVSLGASNGYTF. The CDR3 nucleotides read TGTGCCAGCAGCGTATCCTTGGGGGCGTCCAATGGCTACACCTTC. This chain uses TRBV9 with TRBJ1-2; D possibly corresponds to TRBD1 (6 bases). The CDR3 covers 15 residues. Germline V gene sequence: CDR1 SGDLS, CDR2 YYNGEE. V was clipped by 1 base and J by 6 bases, with 16 bases between them.